The TCR beta chain described here comes from a study of Ad26.COV2.S vaccination and SARS-CoV-2 variants. Study summary: The donor belonged to the COV1001 Ad26.COV2.S trial arm. The study gave Ad26.COV2.S intramuscularly, once or twice 56 days apart.

Findings and caveats of the study: Spike-specific TCR breadth was greater after Ad26.COV2.S than placebo.

A remark on this clone: Antigen specificity is unknown.

The table came from immunoSEQ multiplex PCR; TCRdb's copy has only in-frame clones and leaves some out. The repertoire holds 350,000 to 500,000 clones, 75% to 90% seen once, with approximately 2.5% in the top ten. Indicated treatment: around 19 received Ad26.COV2.S at low or high dose, single or two shots; about 5 received placebo; per-sample allocation not given. Repertoires come from day 63 after the first vaccine or placebo injection. Vaccination used an Ad26 vector expressing Wuhan-strain SARS-CoV-2 spike. The origin of this receptor is a person between 18 and 60 years old who received the Ad26.COV2.S COVID-19 vaccine or a placebo. This specimen consisted of peripheral blood, obtained in a trial of Ad26.COV2.S vaccine versus placebo.

For the CDR3, the DNA is TGTGCCTGGAGCCCGTTGAACACAGGGGTTAGTGGCTACACCTTC. It is translated as CAWSPLNTGVSGYTF. The chain links TRBV30 to TRBJ1-2, with 7 bases that match TRBD1. The CDR3 has 15 amino acids. Germline V gene data show CDR1 as GTSNPN and CDR2 as SVGIG (reference sequence). The V and J ends lost 3 bases and 7 bases, in that order; junction bases with no gene match: 14.